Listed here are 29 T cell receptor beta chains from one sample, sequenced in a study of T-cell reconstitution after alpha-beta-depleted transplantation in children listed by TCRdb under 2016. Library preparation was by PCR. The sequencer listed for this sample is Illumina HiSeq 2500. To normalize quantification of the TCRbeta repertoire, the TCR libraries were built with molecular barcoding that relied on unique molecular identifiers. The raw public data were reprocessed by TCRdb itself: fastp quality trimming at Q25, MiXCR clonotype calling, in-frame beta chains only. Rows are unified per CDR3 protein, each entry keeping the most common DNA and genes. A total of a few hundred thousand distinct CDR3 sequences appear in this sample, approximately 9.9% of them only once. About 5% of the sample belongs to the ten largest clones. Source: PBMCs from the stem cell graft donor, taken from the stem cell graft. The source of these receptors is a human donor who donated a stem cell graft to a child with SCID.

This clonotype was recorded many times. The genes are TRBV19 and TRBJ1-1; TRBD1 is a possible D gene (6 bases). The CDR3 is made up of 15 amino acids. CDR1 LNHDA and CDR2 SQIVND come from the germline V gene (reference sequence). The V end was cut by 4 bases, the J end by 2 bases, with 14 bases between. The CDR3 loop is CASSTITGTNTEAFF. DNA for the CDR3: TGTGCCAGTAGTACGATAACCGGGACAAACACTGAAGCTTTCTTT.

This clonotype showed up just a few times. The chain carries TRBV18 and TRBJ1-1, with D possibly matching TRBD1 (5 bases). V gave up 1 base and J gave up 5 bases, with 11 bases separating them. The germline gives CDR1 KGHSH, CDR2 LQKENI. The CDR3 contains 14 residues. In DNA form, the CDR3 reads TGTGCCAGCTCACCACGCAGGGAAGGGACTGAAGCTTTCTTT. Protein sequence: CASSPRREGTEAFF. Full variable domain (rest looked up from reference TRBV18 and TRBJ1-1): NAGVMQNPRHLVRRRGQEARLRCSPMKGHSHVYWYRQLPEEGLKFMVYLQKENIIDESGMPKERFSAEFPKEGPSILRIQQVVRGDSAAYFCASSPRREGTEAFFGQGTRLTVV.

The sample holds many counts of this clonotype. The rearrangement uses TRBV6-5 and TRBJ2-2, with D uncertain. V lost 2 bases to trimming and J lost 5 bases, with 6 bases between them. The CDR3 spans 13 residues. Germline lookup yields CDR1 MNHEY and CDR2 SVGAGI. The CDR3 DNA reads TGTGCCAGCAGTTACGTGAAGACCGGGGAGCTGTTTTTT. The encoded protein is CASSYVKTGELFF.

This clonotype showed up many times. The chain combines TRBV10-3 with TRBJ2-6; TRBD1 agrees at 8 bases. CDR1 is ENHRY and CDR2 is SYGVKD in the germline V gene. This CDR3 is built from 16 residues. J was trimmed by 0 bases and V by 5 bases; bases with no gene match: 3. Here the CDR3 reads CAISLGQGSGANVLTF. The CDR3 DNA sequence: TGTGCCATCAGTTTAGGACAGGGCTCTGGGGCCAACGTCCTGACTTTC.

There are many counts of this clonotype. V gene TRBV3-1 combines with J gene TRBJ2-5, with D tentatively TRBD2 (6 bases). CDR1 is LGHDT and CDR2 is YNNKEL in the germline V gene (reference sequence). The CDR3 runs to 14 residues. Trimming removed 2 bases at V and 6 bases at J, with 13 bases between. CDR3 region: CASSQPGVVKTQYF. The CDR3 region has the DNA TGTGCCAGCAGCCAACCGGGGGTCGTGAAGACCCAGTACTTC.

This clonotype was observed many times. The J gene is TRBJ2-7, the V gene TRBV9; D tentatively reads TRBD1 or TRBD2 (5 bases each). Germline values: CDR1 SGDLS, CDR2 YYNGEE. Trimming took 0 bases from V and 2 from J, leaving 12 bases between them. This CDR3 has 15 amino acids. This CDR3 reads CASSVGGTPTYEQYF. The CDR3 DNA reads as TGTGCCAGCAGCGTAGGGGGGACGCCTACCTACGAGCAGTACTTC.

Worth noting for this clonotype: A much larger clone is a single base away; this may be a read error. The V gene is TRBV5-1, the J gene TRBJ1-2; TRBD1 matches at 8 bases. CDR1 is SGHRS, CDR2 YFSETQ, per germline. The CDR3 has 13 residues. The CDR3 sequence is CASSIGQGYGDTF. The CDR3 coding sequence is TGCGCCAGCAGCATAGGACAGGGCTATGGCGACACCTTC.

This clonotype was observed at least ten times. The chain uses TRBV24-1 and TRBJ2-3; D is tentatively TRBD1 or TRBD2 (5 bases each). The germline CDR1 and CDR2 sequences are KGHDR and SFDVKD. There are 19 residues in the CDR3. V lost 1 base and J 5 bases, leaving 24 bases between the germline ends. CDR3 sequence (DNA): TGTGCCACCAGTGATTTTACTAGGGGACGGACCGGATGGGGAGATACGCAGTATTTT. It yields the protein CATSDFTRGRTGWGDTQYF.

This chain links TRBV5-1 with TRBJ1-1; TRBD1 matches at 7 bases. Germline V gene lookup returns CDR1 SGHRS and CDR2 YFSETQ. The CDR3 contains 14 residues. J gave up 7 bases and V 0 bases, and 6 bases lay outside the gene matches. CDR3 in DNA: TGCGCCAGCAGCTTGGGACAGGGTAACCTTGAAGCTTTCTTT. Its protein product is CASSLGQGNLEAFF.

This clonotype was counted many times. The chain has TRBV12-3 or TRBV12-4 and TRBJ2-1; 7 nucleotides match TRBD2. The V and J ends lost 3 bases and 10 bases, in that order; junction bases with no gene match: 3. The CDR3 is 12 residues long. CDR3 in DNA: TGTGCCAGCAGTTTCGGGAGGAGGGAGCAGTTCTTC. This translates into CASSFGRREQFF.

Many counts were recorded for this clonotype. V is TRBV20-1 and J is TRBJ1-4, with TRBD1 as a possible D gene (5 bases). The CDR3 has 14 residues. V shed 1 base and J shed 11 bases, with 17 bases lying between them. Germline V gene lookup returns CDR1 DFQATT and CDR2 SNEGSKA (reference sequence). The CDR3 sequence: CSARVAQGGAKLFF. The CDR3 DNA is TGCAGTGCTAGAGTTGCCCAAGGAGGGGCGAAACTGTTTTTT.

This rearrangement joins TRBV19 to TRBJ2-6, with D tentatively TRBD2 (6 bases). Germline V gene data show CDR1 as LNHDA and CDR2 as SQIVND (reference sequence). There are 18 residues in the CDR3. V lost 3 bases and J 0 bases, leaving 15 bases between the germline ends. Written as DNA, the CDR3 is TGTGCCAGTAGTATGGAGGGTATTGCTTACTCTGGGGCCAACGTCCTGACTTTC. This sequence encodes CASSMEGIAYSGANVLTF.

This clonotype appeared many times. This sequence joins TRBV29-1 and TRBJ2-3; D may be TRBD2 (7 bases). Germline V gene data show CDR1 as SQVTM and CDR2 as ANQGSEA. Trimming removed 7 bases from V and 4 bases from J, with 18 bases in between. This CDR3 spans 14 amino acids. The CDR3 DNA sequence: TGCAGCGCCCGAAGGGGGGGGCGGGCAGATACGCAGTATTTT. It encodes CSARRGGRADTQYF.

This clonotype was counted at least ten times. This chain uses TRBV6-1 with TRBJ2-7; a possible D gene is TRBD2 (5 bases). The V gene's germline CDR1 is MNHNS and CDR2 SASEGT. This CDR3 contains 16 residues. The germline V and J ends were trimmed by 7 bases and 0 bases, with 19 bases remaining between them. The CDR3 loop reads CASTKAGGTTSYEQYF. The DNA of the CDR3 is TGTGCCAGCACCAAGGCGGGTGGAACTACCTCCTACGAGCAGTACTTC.

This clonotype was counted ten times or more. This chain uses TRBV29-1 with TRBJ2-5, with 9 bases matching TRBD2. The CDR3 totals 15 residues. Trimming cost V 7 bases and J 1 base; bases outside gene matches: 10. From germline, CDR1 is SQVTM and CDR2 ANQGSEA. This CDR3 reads CSADSSGETQETQYF. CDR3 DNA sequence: TGCAGCGCCGATTCTAGCGGGGAAACCCAAGAGACCCAGTACTTC. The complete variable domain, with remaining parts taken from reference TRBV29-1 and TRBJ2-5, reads SAVISQKPSRDICQRGTSLTIQCQVDSQVTMMFWYRQQPGQSLTLIATANQGSEATYESGFVIDKFPISRPNLTFSTLTVSNMSPEDSSIYLCSADSSGETQETQYFGPGTRLLVL.

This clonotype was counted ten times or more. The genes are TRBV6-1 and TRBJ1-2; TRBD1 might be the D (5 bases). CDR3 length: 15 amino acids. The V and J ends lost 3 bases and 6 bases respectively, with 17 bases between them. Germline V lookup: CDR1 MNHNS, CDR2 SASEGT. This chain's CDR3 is CASSDPLGGIHGYTF. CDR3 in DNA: TGTGCCAGCAGTGACCCCTTGGGGGGGATCCATGGCTACACCTTC.

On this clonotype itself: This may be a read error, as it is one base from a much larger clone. The CDR3 reads CASSAGTSVGNEQFF. The CDR3 bases are TGCGCCAGCAGCGCCGGGACTAGCGTGGGGAATGAGCAGTTCTTC. This chain uses TRBV5-1 with TRBJ2-1; 10 bases map to TRBD2. Looked up from germline, CDR1 is SGHRS and CDR2 is YFSETQ. This CDR3 has 15 amino acids. V lost 4 bases and J lost 7; bases outside the gene matches: 8.

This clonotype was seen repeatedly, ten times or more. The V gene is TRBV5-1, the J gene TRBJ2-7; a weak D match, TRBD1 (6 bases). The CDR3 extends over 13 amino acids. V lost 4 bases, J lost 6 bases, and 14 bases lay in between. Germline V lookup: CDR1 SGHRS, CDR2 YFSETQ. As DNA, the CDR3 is TGCGCCAGCAGCCTAGGGGACATTAGCGAGCAGTACTTC. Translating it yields CASSLGDISEQYF.

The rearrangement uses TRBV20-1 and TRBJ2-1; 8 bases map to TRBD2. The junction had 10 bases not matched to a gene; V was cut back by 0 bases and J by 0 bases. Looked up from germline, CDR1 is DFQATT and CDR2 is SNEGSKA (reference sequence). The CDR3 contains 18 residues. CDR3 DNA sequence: TGCAGTGCTAGAGATGGGTCGGGGGGGACAAGCTCCTACAATGAGCAGTTCTTC. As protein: CSARDGSGGTSSYNEQFF.

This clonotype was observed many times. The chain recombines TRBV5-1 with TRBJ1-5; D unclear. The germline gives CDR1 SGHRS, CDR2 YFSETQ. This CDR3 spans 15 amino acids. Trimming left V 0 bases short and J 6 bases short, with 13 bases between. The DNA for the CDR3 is TGCGCCAGCAGCTTGGATGGCATGGTGGGTCAGCCCCAGCATTTT. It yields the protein CASSLDGMVGQPQHF.

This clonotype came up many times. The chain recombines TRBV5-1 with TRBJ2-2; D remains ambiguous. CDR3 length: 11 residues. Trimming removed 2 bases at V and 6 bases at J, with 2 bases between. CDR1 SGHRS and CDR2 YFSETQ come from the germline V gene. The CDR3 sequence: CASSLPGELFF. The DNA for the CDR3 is TGCGCCAGCAGCTTACCCGGGGAGCTGTTTTTT.

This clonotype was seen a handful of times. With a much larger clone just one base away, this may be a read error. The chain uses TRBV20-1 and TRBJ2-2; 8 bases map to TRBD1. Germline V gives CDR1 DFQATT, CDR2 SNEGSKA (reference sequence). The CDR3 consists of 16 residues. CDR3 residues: CCAALLGQVDTGELFF. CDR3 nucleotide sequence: TGCTGTGCTGCCCTATTGGGACAGGTCGACACCGGGGAGCTGTTTTTT.

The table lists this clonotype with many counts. This CDR3 reads CSARRATPNQPQHF. The CDR3 DNA follows: TGCAGTGCCCGTCGCGCGACACCAAACCAGCCCCAGCATTTT. The chain couples TRBV20-1 to TRBJ1-5; no clear D gene. Germline V gene sequence: CDR1 DFQATT, CDR2 SNEGSKA (reference sequence). V was pared by 6 bases and J by 7 bases, with 19 bases between. This CDR3 region has 14 residues.

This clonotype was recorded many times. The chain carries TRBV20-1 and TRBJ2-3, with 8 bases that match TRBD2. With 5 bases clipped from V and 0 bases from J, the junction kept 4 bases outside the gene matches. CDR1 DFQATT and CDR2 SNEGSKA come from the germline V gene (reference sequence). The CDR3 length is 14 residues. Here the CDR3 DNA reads TGCAGTGCTTCGCGGGGGGACAGCACAGATACGCAGTATTTT. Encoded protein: CSASRGDSTDTQYF.

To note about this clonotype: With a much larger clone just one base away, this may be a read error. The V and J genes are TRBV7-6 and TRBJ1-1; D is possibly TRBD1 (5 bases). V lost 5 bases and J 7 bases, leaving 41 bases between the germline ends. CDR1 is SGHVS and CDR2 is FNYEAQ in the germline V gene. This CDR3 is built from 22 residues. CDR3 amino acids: CASSLRQPGSGAWVESLLEAFF. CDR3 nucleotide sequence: TGTGCCAGCAGCCTACGACAACCAGGGTCGGGAGCGTGGGTAGAGAGCCTACTTGAAGCTTTCTTT. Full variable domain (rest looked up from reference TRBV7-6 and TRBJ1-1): GAGVSQSPRYKVTKRGQDVALRCDPISGHVSLYWYRQALGQGPEFLTYFNYEAQQDKSGLPNDRFSAERPEGSISTLTIQRTEQRDSAMYRCASSLRQPGSGAWVESLLEAFFGQGTRLTVV.

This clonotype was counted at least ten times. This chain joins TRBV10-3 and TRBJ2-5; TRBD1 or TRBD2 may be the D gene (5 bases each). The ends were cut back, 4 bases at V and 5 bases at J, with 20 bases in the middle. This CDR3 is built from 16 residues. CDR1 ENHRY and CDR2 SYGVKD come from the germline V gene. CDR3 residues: CAISAGPGLGTETQYF. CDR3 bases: TGTGCCATCAGTGCGGGGCCGGGCCTAGGTACGGAGACCCAGTACTTC.

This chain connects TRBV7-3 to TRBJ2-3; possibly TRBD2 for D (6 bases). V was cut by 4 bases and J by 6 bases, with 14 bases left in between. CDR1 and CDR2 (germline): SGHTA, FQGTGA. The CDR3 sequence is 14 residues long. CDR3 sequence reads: CASSSPLAGDTQYF. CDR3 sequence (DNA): TGTGCCAGCAGCTCTCCACTTGCGGGGGATACGCAGTATTTT.

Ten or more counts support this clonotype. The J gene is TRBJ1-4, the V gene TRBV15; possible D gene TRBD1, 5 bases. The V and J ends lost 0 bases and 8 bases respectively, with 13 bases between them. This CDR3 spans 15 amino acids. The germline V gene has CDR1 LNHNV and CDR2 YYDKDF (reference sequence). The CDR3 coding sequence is TGTGCCACCAGCAGAGATAAAGGGGCAGGCGAAAAACTGTTTTTT. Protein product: CATSRDKGAGEKLFF. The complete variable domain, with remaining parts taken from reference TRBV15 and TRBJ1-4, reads DAMVIQNPRYQVTQFGKPVTLSCSQTLNHNVMYWYQQKSSQAPKLLFHYYDKDFNNEADTPDNFQSRRPNTSFCFLDIRSPGLGDTAMYLCATSRDKGAGEKLFFGSGTQLSVL.

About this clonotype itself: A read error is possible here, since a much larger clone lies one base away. The CDR3 loop is CSAEDGNYGYTF. The CDR3 bases are TGCAGCGCTGAAGACGGGAACTATGGCTACACCTTC. V and J are TRBV29-1 and TRBJ1-2; D not certain. This CDR3 comprises 12 residues. Germline V gene sequence: CDR1 SQVTM, CDR2 ANQGSEA.